The clone carrying this TCR beta chain has just a few counts. As yet, its antigen is unknown. Time point of the sample: blood 2 weeks post-SBRT. Treatment described: 15 Gy SBRT to primary tumor, nephrectomy 4 weeks later. Radiation-treated patients gave blood at baseline, week 2 and week 4. The data were produced by immunoSEQ multiplex PCR, yet TCRdb's version contains in-frame clones alone and is incomplete. In the table there are 100,000 to 150,000 clones, more than 80% of which are singletons. CDR1 is MNHNS and CDR2 is SASEGT in the germline V gene. CDR3 length: 13 residues. Trimming pared 8 bases from V and 5 bases from J, leaving 15 bases between. The data originate from a study of radiation and T cells in renal cell carcinoma. The study's findings and limits: Without pretreatment biopsies, baseline tumor clonotype presence was undetermined.

The source material was blood, sampled from a patient whose treatment included radiotherapy and nephrectomy. This TCR derives from a woman in her fifties or sixties with renal cell carcinoma. V and J are TRBV6-1 and TRBJ2-5; D may be TRBD1 (6 bases). CDR3 residues: CASERTEGETQYF. CDR3 nucleotide sequence: TGTGCCAGCGAAAGGACAGAGGGGGAGACCCAGTACTTC.